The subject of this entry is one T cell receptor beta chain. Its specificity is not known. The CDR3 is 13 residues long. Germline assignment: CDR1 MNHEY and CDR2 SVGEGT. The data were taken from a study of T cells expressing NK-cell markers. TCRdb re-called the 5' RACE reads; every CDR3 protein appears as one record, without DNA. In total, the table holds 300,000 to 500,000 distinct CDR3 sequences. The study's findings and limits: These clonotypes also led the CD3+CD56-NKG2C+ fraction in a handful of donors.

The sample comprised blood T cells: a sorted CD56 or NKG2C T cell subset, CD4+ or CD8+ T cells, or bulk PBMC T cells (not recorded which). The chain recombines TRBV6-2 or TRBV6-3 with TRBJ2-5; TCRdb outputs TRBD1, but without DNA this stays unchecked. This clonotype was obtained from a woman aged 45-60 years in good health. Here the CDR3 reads CASSLYRQETQYF.